The 4 T cell receptor beta chains below all came from one sample that was sequenced in a study of blood T cell repertoires in COVID-19. Data came from immunoSEQ multiplex PCR; TCRdb stores just in-frame clones and leaves some out. The sample records approximately 96,000 clones, roughly nine tenths being singletons. Sequenced input: peripheral blood. The receptors come from a man in his sixties with acute or convalescent COVID-19.

J is TRBJ1-6 and V is TRBV11-2; 8 bases align to TRBD1. Germline lookup yields CDR1 SGHAT and CDR2 FQNNGV. Germline trimming cut 4 bases from V and 0 bases from J; bases unmatched to any gene: 5. CDR3 length: 17 amino acids. The CDR3 loop is CASSSRTGSSYNSPLHF. As DNA, the CDR3 is TGTGCCAGCAGCTCCCGGACAGGGAGCTCCTATAATTCACCCCTCCACTTT.

V usage is TRBV18 and J usage is TRBJ1-2; weak D call: TRBD1 (6 bases). CDR3 length equals 13 residues. Germline loops: CDR1 KGHSH, CDR2 LQKENI. V lost 3 bases to trimming and J lost 2 bases, with 7 bases between them. The DNA for the CDR3 is TGTGCCAGCTCACCCGGGACAAACTATGGCTACACCTTC. Amino acid sequence: CASSPGTNYGYTF.

The chain couples TRBV5-6 to TRBJ1-4; 9 bases agree with TRBD1. Germline V gives CDR1 SGHDT, CDR2 YYEEEE. Trimming removed 3 bases from V and 5 bases from J; junction bases left unmatched: 5. The CDR3 covers 15 residues. CDR3 sequence (DNA): TGTGCCAGCAGCTCAGGGACAGGGAGGAATGAAAAACTGTTTTTT. Its translation: CASSSGTGRNEKLFF. Variable domain in full (rest from reference TRBV5-6 and TRBJ1-4): DAGVTQSPTHLIKTRGQQVTLRCSPKSGHDTVSWYQQALGQGPQFIFQYYEEEERQRGNFPDRFSGHQFPNYSSELNVNALLLGDSALYLCASSSGTGRNEKLFFGSGTQLSVL.

CDR3 region: CASSQDPGSMPQHF. The CDR3 nucleotides are TGCGCCAGCAGCCAAGATCCGGGTTCGATGCCCCAGCATTTT. The V call is TRBV4-1, the J call TRBJ1-5; D is uncertain. V shed 0 bases and J shed 9 bases, with 12 bases lying between them. The CDR3 runs 14 residues. Germline CDR1 reads MGHRA; CDR2 reads YSYEKL.